A selection of T cell receptor beta chains follows, all from one sample in a study of cytomegalovirus exposure and HLA in healthy donors. Clones were sequenced by immunoSEQ multiplex PCR, and TCRdb holds only the in-frame ones, with some missing. Of 130,000 or so clones listed, about 8.5% are singletons. Sequenced: PBMCs. The receptors shown here come from a man between 35 and 55 years old in good health and CMV-seronegative. Both conserved end residues are part of each CDR3. D genes are given only for firm matches. A clone size is listed for some rows: how often the clone was seen (once, few, many), or a class if it is expanded.

d_gene	abundance	j_gene	v_gene	len	CDR3nt	CDR3aa
.	.	TRBJ2-7	TRBV7-9	12	TGTGCCAGCAGCTTAGAGGGCGCGGGGCAGTACTTC	CASSLEGAGQYF
TRBD2	.	TRBJ2-3	TRBV28	14	TGTGCCAGCAACTCCGGGGGGAACACAGATACGCAGTATTTT	CASNSGGNTDTQYF
.	.	TRBJ1-1	TRBV6-6	14	TGTGCCAGCAGTAAAACAGGGTTACGGACTGAAGCTTTCTTT	CASSKTGLRTEAFF
.	.	TRBJ1-3	TRBV10-3	15	TGTGCCATCAGTGAGGGCAACAACTCTGGAAACACCATATATTTT	CAISEGNNSGNTIYF
TRBD2	.	TRBJ2-5	TRBV5-6	16	TGTGCCAGCAGCGCACGGACTAGCGGGGTGGGGGAGACCCAGTACTTC	CASSARTSGVGETQYF
.	.	TRBJ2-1	TRBV6-4	15	TGTGCCAGCAGTGAAGTGGCAGGCTCCTACAATGAGCAGTTCTTC	CASSEVAGSYNEQFF
TRBD2	few	TRBJ2-3	TRBV7-3	15	TGTGCCAGCAGCCTACTAGCGGGGGGCACAGATACGCAGTATTTT	CASSLLAGGTDTQYF
TRBD1	.	TRBJ1-1	TRBV27	15	TGTGCCAGCAGTCCCGGTGAGACAGGGGGCTTGTTGGCTTTCTTT	CASSPGETGGLLAFF
.	.	TRBJ1-4	TRBV27	16	TGTGCCAGCAGTATGTCTGGACAGATGGCCATTGAAAAACTGTTTTTT	CASSMSGQMAIEKLFF
TRBD1	few	TRBJ1-4	TRBV7-8	15	TGTGCCAGCAGCTTAGCGAACAGGGGGCGAGAAAAACTGTTTTTT	CASSLANRGREKLFF
.	.	TRBJ1-2	TRBV5-1	16	TGCGCCAGCAGCCTCGGGACACTCCGCGTGGGGGATGGCTACACCTTC	CASSLGTLRVGDGYTF
.	few	TRBJ1-3	TRBV5-4	17	TGTGCCAGCAGCCCGGCCGGGGGGGGAGGCTCTGGAAACACCATATATTTT	CASSPAGGGGSGNTIYF
.	.	TRBJ1-3	TRBV6-6	16	TGTGCCAGCAGTTACCGCAGCGGCCCCTCTGGAAACACCATATATTTT	CASSYRSGPSGNTIYF
.	.	TRBJ2-1	TRBV7-9	12	TGTGCCAGCAGCTCGGGCTACAATGAGCAGTTCTTC	CASSSGYNEQFF
.	few	TRBJ2-1	TRBV19	11	TGTGCCAGCCACCAGGCGTCTGAGCAGTTCTTC	CASHQASEQFF
TRBD1	.	TRBJ1-5	TRBV6-1	14	TGTGCCAGCAGTCCACAGGGGGCTAATCAGCCCCAGCATTTT	CASSPQGANQPQHF
.	.	TRBJ1-4	TRBV6-6	12	TGTGCCAGCAGGGACGGGCAGGGTAAACTGTTTTTT	CASRDGQGKLFF
TRBD1	.	TRBJ1-5	TRBV27	15	TGTGCCAGCAGTTTAGGAGGGACAGGCAATCAGCCCCAGCATTTT	CASSLGGTGNQPQHF
.	.	TRBJ2-7	TRBV7-9	15	TGTGCCAGCAGCTTAGCGTTAGGGACACAATACGAGCAGTACTTC	CASSLALGTQYEQYF
.	few	TRBJ1-1	TRBV15	15	TGTGCCACCAGCAGAGGCAGGGGTCGTAACACTGAAGCTTTCTTT	CATSRGRGRNTEAFF
.	.	TRBJ1-1	TRBV14	15	TGTGCCAGCAGCCAAGGACTGGGACTTTCGCCCGAAGCTTTCTTT	CASSQGLGLSPEAFF
.	few	TRBJ1-4	TRBV4-2	16	TGTGCCAGCAGCCCCCAGATGGGCGGGGGGAATGAAAAACTGTTTTTT	CASSPQMGGGNEKLFF
TRBD1	.	TRBJ2-1	TRBV6-5	15	TGTGCCAGCGCCTTGACAGGGGATTCCTACAATGAGCAGTTCTTC	CASALTGDSYNEQFF
.	few	TRBJ1-1	TRBV19	13	TGTGCCAGTAGTCAGGGAAGGAACACTGAAGCTTTCTTT	CASSQGRNTEAFF
.	.	TRBJ1-1	TRBV4-1	13	TGCGCCAGCAGCCAAGAGAGAGCGACTCAAGCTTTCTTT	CASSQERATQAFF
TRBD1	.	TRBJ2-7	TRBV19	17	TGTGCCAGTAGTATACGCCCGGGACAGGGTTTCACCTACGAGCAGTACTTC	CASSIRPGQGFTYEQYF
.	few	TRBJ2-7	TRBV7-9	12	TGTGCCAGCAGCCGAGACAACTACGAGCAGTACTTC	CASSRDNYEQYF
.	few	TRBJ2-5	TRBV1	17	TGCACCAGCAGCCAGACTAGCGGGGGGGGGTTACAAGAGACCCAGTACTTC	CTSSQTSGGGLQETQYF
.	.	TRBJ2-3	TRBV28	14	TGTGCCAGCAGTCCGGACAAACGCACAGATACGCAGTATTTT	CASSPDKRTDTQYF
.	.	TRBJ1-5	TRBV7-9	14	TGTGCCAGCAGCCCGACCGGGAACAATCAGCCCCAGCATTTT	CASSPTGNNQPQHF
.	few	TRBJ1-1	TRBV6-5	13	TGTGCCAGCAGTTTCCTGTCTCGGACTGAAGCTTTCTTT	CASSFLSRTEAFF